What follows is one T cell receptor (beta chain) and its context. The sample belongs to a study of cytomegalovirus exposure and HLA in healthy donors. V lost 5 bases to trimming and J lost 5 bases; unmatched junction nucleotides: 9. There are 15 residues in the CDR3. Germline V gene data show CDR1 as MNHEY and CDR2 as SVGAGI. PCR amplification relied on 60 Vbeta primers (plus 13 Jbeta primers). Data came from immunoSEQ multiplex PCR; TCRdb stores just in-frame clones and leaves some out. The sample contains 160,000 or so clones, roughly 80% of which appear only once. This sequence originates from a male donor in good health and CMV-seropositive. Sequenced sample: PBMCs. The chain combines TRBV6-5 with TRBJ1-5, with 7 nucleotides matching TRBD1. CDR3 nucleotide sequence: TGTGCCAGCAGTCCCGGGAGGGACAGCCATCAGCCCCAGCATTTT. Translation: CASSPGRDSHQPQHF.